This TCR beta chain was identified in a study of shared clonotypes between healthy human individuals. CDR1 and CDR2 (germline): SGHNT, YYREEE (reference sequence). Trimming removed 0 bases at V and 10 bases at J, with 5 bases between. This CDR3 has 11 residues. The table came from immunoSEQ multiplex PCR; TCRdb's copy has only in-frame clones and leaves some out. The data hold some 2,000,000 clones, with 90% to 96% observed a single time. Regarding this clone: Antigen unknown.

Study-level results: Of the naive CD4 clonotypes, around 4.9% were shared across several donors. Blood was the sole source, and tissue repertoires probably differ. Estimated clonotype richness was generally higher in naive than memory subsets.

Input material: naive CD4+ T cells sorted from blood. Subset of the sample: CD45RA+ positively selected. The chain couples TRBV5-4 to TRBJ2-4, with no clear D. The receptor was isolated from a man aged 18-30 years in good health. The CDR3 DNA is TGTGCCAGCAGCTTGGGGGGAATTCAGTACTTC. The encoded protein is CASSLGGIQYF.